Reported below is one T cell receptor (beta chain). Its binding antigen is unknown. No qualities accompany the bases; no much larger clone lies one base away. Other DNA sequences of this sample code for an identical CDR3. The data belong to a study of OX40 agonist ivuxolimab in advanced cancers. Turning to the overall study: Ivuxolimab was an agonistic, fully human IgG2 monoclonal antibody directed against OX40 (CD134), a costimulatory receptor. Intravenous ivuxolimab was administered to patients every 2 weeks at six dose levels: 0.01, 0.1, 0.3, 1.5, 3 and 10 mg/kg. Among the roughly 50 dose-escalation patients, approximately 20 had hepatocellular carcinoma, around 15 melanoma, 9 renal cell carcinoma and 9 head and neck cancer. In the dose-escalation cohort, 82.7% of patients were male, and the mean age was approximately 60 years, with a range of about 23 to 80. Prior anti-PD-1, anti-PD-L1 or anti-CTLA-4 therapy was permitted, and approximately 41% of dose-escalation patients had received checkpoint inhibitors. Partial responses occurred in three dose-escalation patients: two with cutaneous melanoma and one with hepatocellular carcinoma. Peripheral TCRbeta sequencing was intended to test whether TCR sequence diversity was altered and clonal T-cell expansion was caused by ivuxolimab. The paper describes the monotherapy dose-escalation part (N of about 47 patients) of the phase I trial of ivuxolimab. On the study overall, not on this receptor specifically: Partial responders in the 0.1-3.0 mg/kg groups had among the lowest normalized peripheral clonal expansion, especially among CD8+ T cells. Antigen specificity was not determined for the clonally expanded peripheral T cells. Low levels of normalized T-cell clonal expansion were also seen in some patients who did not respond. On average, CD8+ T cells showed more expanded clones than CD4+ T cells after ivuxolimab. At doses of 0.1 to 3.0 mg/kg, clonal expansion of both CD4+ and CD8+ blood T cells was observed from baseline to week 6.

The trial excluded patients who had a history of autoimmune disease or were on systemic immunosuppression. Peripheral blood for TCR sequencing was drawn from every dose cohort at baseline, at cycle 4 day 1 and at cycle 7 day 1. Samples came from an open-label, multicenter, first-in-human phase I dose-escalation trial of ivuxolimab. Adults with locally advanced or metastatic head and neck squamous cell, hepatocellular, melanoma or renal cell carcinoma were enrolled in the trial. Before TCR sequencing, CD4+ and CD8+ T cells were separately sorted from peripheral blood. Genomic DNA was isolated from the sorted cells so that the TCRbeta CDR3 region could be sequenced. TCRbeta CDR3 regions were sequenced using the immunoSEQ Assay. TCRdb retrieved this table from immuneACCESS and kept in-frame rearrangements only. Not all clones are present; in checked studies, unresolved V genes account for under half, and no reason is known for the remainder. Within this sample are just under 65,000 clones, with 84% of them counted one time only. The ten largest clones take up over 7.5% of the sample.

V sheds 3 bases and J sheds 3 bases, leaving 12 bases between their ends. The CDR3 numbers 14 residues from cysteine through phenylalanine. CDR3 DNA is the only sequence kept; it has 42 bases, read in frame from the first base. Looking up the germline V gene (reference sequence) yields CDR1 SEHNR and CDR2 FQNEAQ. Specimen: CD4+ or CD8+ T cells sorted from blood, collected in a trial of the OX40 agonist ivuxolimab. The chain is encoded by TRBV7-9 joined to TRBJ2-7; TRBD1 is perhaps the D gene, given 6 matching bases. The source is an adult with an advanced solid tumor such as melanoma, head and neck, liver or kidney cancer. CDR3 region: CASSLTGVNYEQYF. The DNA sequence is given as TGTGCCAGCAGCTTGACAGGCGTAAACTACGAGCAGTACTTC. The entire variable domain, with the stretches around the CDR3 drawn from the reference TRBV7-9 and TRBJ2-7 proteins, is DTGVSQNPRHKITKRGQNVTFRCDPISEHNRLYWYRQTLGQGPEFLTYFQNEAQLEKSRLLSDRFSAERPKGSFSTLEIQRTEQGDSAMYLCASSLTGVNYEQYFGPGTRLTVT.